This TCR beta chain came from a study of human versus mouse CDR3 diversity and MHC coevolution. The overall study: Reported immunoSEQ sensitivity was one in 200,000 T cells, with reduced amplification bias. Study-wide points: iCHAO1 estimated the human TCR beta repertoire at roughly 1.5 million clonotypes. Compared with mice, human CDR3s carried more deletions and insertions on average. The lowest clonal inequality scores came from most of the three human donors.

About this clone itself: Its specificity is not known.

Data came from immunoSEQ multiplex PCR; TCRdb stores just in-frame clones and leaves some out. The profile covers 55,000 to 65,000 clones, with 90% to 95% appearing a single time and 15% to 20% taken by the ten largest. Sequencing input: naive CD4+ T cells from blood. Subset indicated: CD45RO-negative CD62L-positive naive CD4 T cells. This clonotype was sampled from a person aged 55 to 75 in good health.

CDR3: CASSLVTSGSYTGELFF. The CDR3 DNA follows: TGTGCCAGCAGCTTGGTGACTAGCGGGAGCTACACCGGGGAGCTGTTTTTT. The chain has TRBV5-5 and TRBJ2-2, with 12 positions matching TRBD2. The V gene end was trimmed by 0 bases and the J gene end by 3 bases; junction bases not matched to a gene: 3. Germline CDR1 reads SGHKS; CDR2 reads YYEKEE (reference sequence). The length of the CDR3 is 17 residues. Based on the CDR3 plus reference TRBV5-5 and TRBJ2-2, the full variable domain is DAGVTQSPTHLIKTRGQQVTLRCSPISGHKSVSWYQQVLGQGPQFIFQYYEKEERGRGNFPDRFSARQFPNYSSELNVNALLLGDSALYLCASSLVTSGSYTGELFFGEGSRLTVL.